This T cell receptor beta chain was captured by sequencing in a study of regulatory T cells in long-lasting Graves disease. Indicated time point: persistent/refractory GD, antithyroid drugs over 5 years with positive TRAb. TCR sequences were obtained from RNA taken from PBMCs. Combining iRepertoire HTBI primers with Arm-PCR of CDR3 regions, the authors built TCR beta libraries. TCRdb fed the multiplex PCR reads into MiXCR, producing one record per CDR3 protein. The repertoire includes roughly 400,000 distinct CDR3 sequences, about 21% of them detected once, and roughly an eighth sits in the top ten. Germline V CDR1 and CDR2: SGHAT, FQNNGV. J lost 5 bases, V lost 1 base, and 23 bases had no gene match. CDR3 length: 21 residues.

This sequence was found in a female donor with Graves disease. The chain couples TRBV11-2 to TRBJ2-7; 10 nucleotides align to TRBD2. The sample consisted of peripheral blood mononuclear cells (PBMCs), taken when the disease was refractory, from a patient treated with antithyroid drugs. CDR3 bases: TGTGCCAGCAGCTTAGCGGGCGCTTTTTACAGCCCTAGCGGGAGTTCCGACGAGCAGTACTTC. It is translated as CASSLAGAFYSPSGSSDEQYF.